These 3 T cell receptor beta chains share one sample of origin, sequenced in a study of cytomegalovirus exposure and HLA in healthy donors. Researchers ran the PCR with 60 Vbeta and 13 Jbeta primers. Measured with immunoSEQ multiplex PCR; TCRdb has only the in-frame clones, and not every one. The table lists under 200,000 clones, approximately 79% of them singletons. Sequenced material: PBMCs. These receptors were taken from a human donor in good health.

The chain links TRBV7-2 to TRBJ2-6, with D unclear. The germline V and J ends were trimmed by 2 bases and 0 bases, with 5 bases remaining between them. The CDR3 is 15 residues long. Germline CDR1 reads SGHTA; CDR2 reads FQGNSA. The DNA for the CDR3 is TGTGCCAGCAGCTTAATTAGCTCTGGGGCCAACGTCCTGACTTTC. Translated, it gives CASSLISSGANVLTF.

The chain carries TRBV27 and TRBJ2-3; D perhaps matches TRBD2 (7 bases). Germline lookup yields CDR1 MNHEY and CDR2 SMNVEV (reference sequence). V lost 6 bases and J 0 bases, leaving 19 bases between the germline ends. CDR3 size: 17 residues. DNA of the CDR3: TGTGCCAGCAGAGGGGGAATTGGGGGGGCTAGCACAGATACGCAGTATTTT. This codes for CASRGGIGGASTDTQYF.

V gene TRBV13 combines with J gene TRBJ2-3; 9 nucleotides line up with TRBD2. The CDR3 has 19 amino acids. CDR1 and CDR2 from the germline V gene are PRHDT and FYEKMQ (reference sequence). The V segment lost 1 base and the J segment 4 bases; nucleotides outside the gene matches: 15. This CDR3 reads CASSLATNWGGGAADTQYF. CDR3 bases: TGTGCCAGCAGCTTAGCGACCAATTGGGGCGGGGGGGCCGCAGATACGCAGTATTTT.